This entry describes one TCR beta chain. As yet, its antigen is unknown. The J segment lost 0 bases and the V segment lost 3 bases, leaving 3 bases of the junction unmatched. This CDR3 comprises 15 residues. Germline V gene data show CDR1 as SGHRS and CDR2 as YFSETQ. The data originate from a study of cytomegalovirus exposure and HLA in healthy donors. Overall study findings and caveats: Being productive about 90% or about 30% of the time was typical of most TCR beta V segments in an earlier analysis.

PCR primers comprised 60 Vbeta and 13 Jbeta primers. Only in-frame clones appear in the TCRdb table, and some are missing; sequencing was by immunoSEQ multiplex PCR. The data contain around 130,000 clones, around 9% of them seen just once; the ten biggest clones take up 5.5%. This chain links TRBV5-1 with TRBJ2-1, with 7 bases that match TRBD2. This TCR came from a man aged 40-49 years in good health and CMV-seronegative. Sequenced input: PBMCs. DNA for the CDR3: TGCGCCAGCAGCTGGGGGGGGAGCTCCTACAATGAGCAGTTCTTC. It is translated as CASSWGGSSYNEQFF.